These 20 T cell receptor beta chains originate from one sample sequenced in a study of shared clonotypes between healthy human individuals. Clones were sequenced by immunoSEQ multiplex PCR, and TCRdb holds only the in-frame ones, with some missing. In the table there are about 1.5 million clones, 95% to 97% of which are singletons. The material sequenced was naive CD4+ T cells sorted from blood. The subset was: CD45RA+ positively selected. Receptor source: a man aged 30 to 45 in good health.

The CDR3 DNA follows: TGCAGCGTTGATGGGCCAGGGGTTACCGGGGAGCTGTTTTTT. It encodes CSVDGPGVTGELFF. The chain has TRBV29-1 and TRBJ2-2; D is perhaps TRBD1 (6 bases). The ends were cut back, 3 bases at V and 5 bases at J, with 13 bases in the middle. The CDR3 is made up of 14 amino acids. Germline-derived CDR1 and CDR2 are SQVTM and ANQGSEA.

V is TRBV7-9 and J is TRBJ2-2; D not certain. The CDR3 loop spans 14 amino acids. Looked up from germline, CDR1 is SEHNR and CDR2 is FQNEAQ (reference sequence). Trimming removed 4 bases at V and 6 bases at J, with 12 bases between. CDR3 sequence reads: CASSSGRGAGELFF. In DNA, the CDR3 is TGTGCCAGCAGCTCAGGCCGTGGGGCCGGGGAGCTGTTTTTT.

This clone was picked up one time. The V call is TRBV5-1, the J call TRBJ2-1, with D perhaps matching TRBD2 (6 bases). The V and J ends lost 7 bases and 2 bases respectively, with 16 bases between them. This CDR3 region has 15 residues. Germline CDR1 reads SGHRS; CDR2 reads YFSETQ. CDR3 sequence: CASLPASDTYNEQFF. In DNA form, the CDR3 reads TGCGCCAGCCTCCCTGCTAGCGATACCTACAATGAGCAGTTCTTC.

As regards this clone: Distinct nucleotide sequences in the sample also encode this CDR3. The V gene is TRBV5-6, the J gene TRBJ2-3; no clear D gene. This CDR3 has 12 residues. The germline V gene encodes CDR1 SGHDT and CDR2 YYEEEE. The V and J ends lost 5 bases and 5 bases respectively, with 9 bases between them. The CDR3 DNA sequence: TGTGCCAGCAGTTTCCAGCGAGATACGCAGTATTTT. This sequence encodes CASSFQRDTQYF.

This chain uses TRBV5-1 with TRBJ1-2; D gene uncertain. The CDR3 sequence is 14 residues long. CDR1 is SGHRS and CDR2 is YFSETQ in the germline V gene. V was shortened by 0 bases and J by 5 bases, with 11 bases between the two germline ends. CDR3 nucleotides: TGCGCCAGCAGCTTGGTAGCGACGGGATATGGCTACACCTTC. It is translated as CASSLVATGYGYTF.

The chain joins TRBV19 to TRBJ1-5, with D unresolved. The CDR3 sequence is 14 residues long. The V end was cut by 8 bases, the J end by 4 bases, with 15 bases between. CDR1 and CDR2 (germline): LNHDA, SQIVND (reference sequence). The DNA of the CDR3 is TGTGCCAGTCGAATTGGCGTACCGAATCAGCCCCAGCATTTT. Translation gives CASRIGVPNQPQHF.

The V and J genes are TRBV28 and TRBJ1-1, with 10 bases matching TRBD1. CDR3 size: 14 residues. Germline CDR1 is MDHEN and CDR2 is SYDVKM. J lost 11 bases, V lost 4 bases, and 10 bases had no gene match. Here the CDR3 reads CASSYTDRGRVAFF. The CDR3, as DNA: TGTGCCAGCAGTTATACCGACAGGGGGCGAGTGGCTTTCTTT.

The chain carries TRBV28 and TRBJ2-1; D remains ambiguous. Deletions cut 4 bases from V and 4 bases from J, with 5 bases between. The CDR3 totals 12 residues. The germline V gene has CDR1 MDHEN and CDR2 SYDVKM. CDR3: CASSSLYNEQFF. As DNA, the CDR3 is TGTGCCAGCAGTTCGTTGTACAATGAGCAGTTCTTC.

The chain recombines TRBV6-1 with TRBJ1-6; D gene uncertain. This CDR3 has 16 amino acids. V dropped 6 bases and J dropped 0 bases, with 12 bases sitting between them. In germline, CDR1 is MNHNS, CDR2 SASEGT. This CDR3 reads CASRESWSSYNSPLHF. In DNA form, the CDR3 reads TGTGCCAGCAGAGAATCGTGGAGCTCCTATAATTCACCCCTCCACTTT.

The chain uses TRBV28 and TRBJ2-6; TRBD1 matches at 7 bases. Trimming cost V 4 bases and J 0 bases; bases outside gene matches: 3. Germline V gives CDR1 MDHEN, CDR2 SYDVKM. The CDR3 is made up of 16 amino acids. The CDR3 DNA reads as TGTGCCAGCAGTTCGACAGGGATCTCTGGGGCCAACGTCCTGACTTTC. This codes for CASSSTGISGANVLTF. The full variable domain, with the rest looked up from reference TRBV28 and TRBJ2-6, is DVKVTQSSRYLVKRTGEKVFLECVQDMDHENMFWYRQDPGLGLRLIYFSYDVKMKEKGDIPEGYSVSREKKERFSLILESASTNQTSMYLCASSSTGISGANVLTFGAGSRLTVL.

The V call is TRBV5-1, the J call TRBJ1-1; 8 bases line up with TRBD1. V shed 4 bases, J shed 4 bases, and the junction held 15 bases outside the gene matches. There are 17 residues in the CDR3. The germline V gene has CDR1 SGHRS and CDR2 YFSETQ. The CDR3, as DNA: TGCGCCAGCAGCCTGACAGGGGCCGCACGGTTTGGCACTGAAGCTTTCTTT. Encoded protein: CASSLTGAARFGTEAFF.

The V and J genes are TRBV7-9 and TRBJ2-7, with 8 bases lining up with TRBD1. This CDR3 comprises 12 residues. Germline loops: CDR1 SEHNR, CDR2 FQNEAQ (reference sequence). With V trimmed by 0 bases and J by 12 bases, 4 bases remained unmatched. CDR3 DNA: TGTGCCAGCAGCTTAGCGGACAGGGCGCCGTACTTC. It encodes CASSLADRAPYF.

The chain carries TRBV2 and TRBJ1-2; 9 nucleotides line up with TRBD1. Looked up from germline, CDR1 is SNHLY and CDR2 is FYNNEI. The CDR3 covers 15 residues. With 5 bases clipped from V and 5 bases from J, the junction kept 9 bases outside the gene matches. Here the CDR3 DNA reads TGTGCCAGCAGTCCGACGTTACAGGGGGCTTATGGCTACACCTTC. Protein sequence: CASSPTLQGAYGYTF.

The chain couples TRBV4-3 to TRBJ2-1, with D maybe TRBD2 (5 bases). The CDR3 is made up of 16 amino acids. Germline lookup yields CDR1 LGHNA and CDR2 YSLEER. V lost 0 bases to trimming and J lost 3 bases, with 12 bases between them. DNA for the CDR3: TGCGCCAGCAGCCAAGATACGCAGCGGATCTACAATGAGCAGTTCTTC. Protein: CASSQDTQRIYNEQFF.

The gene calls are TRBV7-2 and TRBJ2-3; 7 bases align to TRBD2. The CDR3 has 14 amino acids. Germline values: CDR1 SGHTA, CDR2 FQGNSA. J gave up 5 bases and V 3 bases, and 5 bases lay outside the gene matches. The CDR3 bases are TGTGCCAGCAGCTTTCGGAGCGGGGTAGATACGCAGTATTTT. This gives the protein CASSFRSGVDTQYF.

This chain joins TRBV30 and TRBJ1-2; no clear D gene. Germline CDR1 GTSNPN, CDR2 SVGIG (reference sequence). Trimming cost V 4 bases and J 6 bases, with 12 bases left between them. The CDR3 is 12 amino acids. CDR3 DNA sequence: TGTGCCTGGATTTTGGGAGGAGATGGCTACACCTTC. It codes for CAWILGGDGYTF. The full variable domain, rest sourced from reference TRBV30 and TRBJ1-2, is SQTIHQWPATLVQPVGSPLSLECTVEGTSNPNLYWYRQAAGRGLQLLFYSVGIGQISSEVPQNLSASRPQDRQFILSSKKLLLSDSGFYLCAWILGGDGYTFGSGTRLTVV.

The rearrangement joins TRBV7-3 to TRBJ1-1; D not certain. V lost 0 bases and J lost 4, with 6 bases in between. The CDR3 length is 13 residues. Looked up from germline, CDR1 is SGHTA and CDR2 is FQGTGA. The DNA for the CDR3 is TGTGCCAGCAGCTTAACGCGCACCACTGAAGCTTTCTTT. As protein: CASSLTRTTEAFF.

This chain uses TRBV5-6 with TRBJ1-3; no reliable D call. CDR3 length: 15 amino acids. V lost 2 bases, J lost 0 bases, and 9 bases lay in between. In germline, CDR1 is SGHDT, CDR2 YYEEEE. In nucleotides, the CDR3 is TGTGCCAGCAGCTTCAGAGCCCTCTCTGGAAACACCATATATTTT. Translation: CASSFRALSGNTIYF.

Turning to this clone: Other nucleotide sequences from this sample produce the same CDR3. The CDR3 spells CASSFSGSSYEQYF. DNA of the CDR3: TGTGCCAGCAGCTTTAGCGGGAGCAGTTACGAGCAGTACTTC. The J gene is TRBJ2-7, the V gene TRBV7-8; 9 nucleotides line up with TRBD2. The CDR3 length is 14 residues. Germline V gene data show CDR1 as SGHVS and CDR2 as FQNEAQ. The V and J ends lost 3 bases and 4 bases, in that order; junction bases with no gene match: 4.

The chain employs TRBV6-1 and TRBJ1-1; unclear D gene. In germline, CDR1 is MNHNS, CDR2 SASEGT. V lost 6 bases and J 5 bases, leaving 10 bases between the germline ends. This CDR3 contains 12 residues. The CDR3 DNA follows: TGTGCCAGCAGCCTTTTGAGAACTGAAGCTTTCTTT. This sequence encodes CASSLLRTEAFF.